This is a list of T cell receptor beta chains from one sample in a study of blood T cell repertoires in COVID-19. The data were produced by immunoSEQ multiplex PCR, yet TCRdb's version contains in-frame clones alone and is incomplete. The table has 68,000 or so clones, approximately 86% seen once. The sequencing sample was made of peripheral blood. The receptors were sampled from a man between 45 and 60 years old with acute or convalescent COVID-19. CDR3s include the opening cysteine and the closing phenylalanine or tryptophan. A D gene is named only where the DNA matches it firmly. Clone size is not always given. Where it is, it says once, few, many or a class for expanded clones.

d_call j_call v_call clone_size cdr3_aa cdr3_nt
TRBD2 TRBJ2-1 TRBV14 - CASSQAGLGYNEQFF TGTGCCAGCAGCCAAGCGGGACTAGGTTACAATGAGCAGTTCTTC
- TRBJ2-7 TRBV19 - CASTSRGSYEQYF TGTGCCAGTACTTCGAGAGGCAGCTACGAGCAGTACTTC
- TRBJ1-5 TRBV6-6 - CASTYFLGDQPQHF TGTGCCAGCACCTATTTTTTGGGCGATCAGCCCCAGCATTTT
- TRBJ1-1 TRBV30 - CAWRFSIYTEAFF TGTGCCTGGAGGTTCAGTATCTACACTGAAGCTTTCTTT
- TRBJ2-6 TRBV29-1 - CSVALGSGANVLTF TGCAGCGTTGCTCTAGGCTCTGGGGCCAACGTCCTGACTTTC
- TRBJ1-4 TRBV9 - CASSVGGGVEKLFF TGTGCCAGCAGCGTAGGAGGGGGGGTCGAAAAACTGTTTTTT
TRBD1 TRBJ1-2 TRBV6-1 - CASSEWDRAACTF TGTGCCAGCAGTGAATGGGACAGGGCCGCTTGCACCTTC
TRBD2 TRBJ2-5 TRBV28 - CASSPRQGLAQETQYF TGTGCCAGCAGCCCGCGACAGGGACTAGCCCAAGAGACCCAGTACTTC
- TRBJ1-3 TRBV29-1 - CSGGGTGSAGNTIYF TGCAGCGGGGGGGGTACAGGGTCGGCTGGAAACACCATATATTTT
- TRBJ2-1 TRBV11-1 - CASSLGHTENNEQFF TGTGCCAGCAGCTTAGGTCACACAGAGAACAATGAGCAGTTCTTC
TRBD1 TRBJ2-7 TRBV9 - CASSVATGGYEQYF TGTGCCAGCAGCGTAGCGACAGGGGGCTACGAGCAGTACTTC
TRBD1 TRBJ1-4 TRBV6-5 once CARRTGNEKLFF TGTGCCAGAAGGACAGGGAATGAAAAACTGTTTTTT
- TRBJ2-3 TRBV6-5 - CASKRGLGTDTQYF TGTGCCAGCAAAAGGGGGTTAGGGACAGATACGCAGTATTTT
TRBD2 TRBJ2-3 TRBV24-1 - CATSDRTSGRRIDTQYF TGTGCCACCAGTGACCGTACTAGCGGGAGGAGGATAGATACGCAGTATTTT
- TRBJ2-7 TRBV6-5 medium-sized CASSGQTYEQYF TGTGCCAGCAGCGGACAGACGTACGAGCAGTACTTC
- TRBJ1-2 TRBV30 - CAWSTRDTARVGYTF TGTGCCTGGAGTACCCGGGACACTGCACGAGTTGGCTACACCTTC
- TRBJ2-1 TRBV11-3 few CASSSLLNEQFF TGTGCCAGCAGCTCCCTCCTCAATGAGCAGTTCTTC
- TRBJ2-5 TRBV28 once CATSRVQGGQETQYF TGTGCCACCTCACGGGTTCAGGGGGGTCAAGAGACCCAGTACTTC
TRBD1 TRBJ2-5 TRBV5-1 - CASSFPSTGGIETQYF TGCGCCAGCAGCTTTCCCTCGACAGGGGGCATTGAGACCCAGTACTTC
- TRBJ1-5 TRBV2 - CASSPWTVTQPQHF TGTGCCAGCAGTCCCTGGACAGTGACGCAGCCCCAGCATTTT
- TRBJ1-2 TRBV24-1 once CATSEAGHYGYTF TGTGCCACCAGTGAAGCGGGACACTATGGCTACACCTTC
TRBD2 TRBJ2-1 TRBV14 - CASSQLEGLAAYNEQFF TGTGCCAGCAGCCAGCTCGAAGGACTAGCGGCCTACAATGAGCAGTTCTTC
- TRBJ2-1 TRBV6-6 few CASSHREQFF TGTGCCAGCAGCCATCGGGAGCAGTTCTTC
- TRBJ1-2 TRBV28 once CASSLSTVANYGYTF TGTGCCAGCAGTTTATCTACAGTAGCTAACTATGGCTACACCTTC
- TRBJ2-6 TRBV6-5 once CASSRGTVGANVLTF TGTGCCAGCAGTCGCGGGACAGTTGGGGCCAACGTCCTGACTTTC
- TRBJ2-3 TRBV6-5 - CASSYSVGSSTDTQYF TGTGCCAGCAGTTACTCCGTGGGGAGCAGCACAGATACGCAGTATTTT
- TRBJ2-4 TRBV28 - CASASAGRGKNIQYF TGTGCCAGCGCATCGGCAGGCCGGGGCAAAAACATTCAGTACTTC
TRBD2 TRBJ2-7 TRBV5-4 - CASSLGPAGAQYEQYF TGTGCCAGCAGCTTGGGACCAGCGGGAGCTCAGTACGAGCAGTACTTC
TRBD1 TRBJ2-5 TRBV11-2 - CASSLTGEQETQYF TGTGCCAGCAGTTTGACAGGGGAACAAGAGACCCAGTACTTC
TRBD2 TRBJ2-1 TRBV5-4 - CAGAGGQVYNEQFF TGTGCCGGAGCGGGGGGTCAAGTCTACAATGAGCAGTTCTTC
TRBD1 TRBJ1-5 TRBV6-5 - CASRDPTGVNQPQHF TGTGCCAGCAGAGACCCGACAGGGGTGAATCAGCCCCAGCATTTT
- TRBJ2-7 TRBV7-7 - CASSLGPDSYEQYF TGTGCTAGCAGCTTAGGGCCGGACAGCTACGAGCAGTACTTC
TRBD1 TRBJ2-7 TRBV9 - CASSGQTGGPYEQYF TGTGCCAGCAGCGGACAAACAGGGGGCCCCTACGAGCAGTACTTC
TRBD2 TRBJ2-6 TRBV14 - CASSRREIFGSGANVLTF TGTGCCAGCAGCCGGCGGGAGATCTTCGGCTCTGGGGCCAACGTCCTGACTTTC
- TRBJ1-1 TRBV27 - CASSPQGLRTEAFF TGTGCCAGCAGTCCTCAGGGTCTTCGGACTGAAGCTTTCTTT
- TRBJ2-3 TRBV7-9 - CASSLNTAKLDTQYF TGTGCCAGCAGCTTAAACACCGCCAAGTTGGATACGCAGTATTTT
TRBD2 TRBJ2-3 TRBV3-1/TRBV3-2 - CASSQGLAGWQYF TGTGCCAGCAGCCAGGGACTAGCGGGATGGCAGTATTTT
- TRBJ2-1 TRBV5-6 once CASSLVIYEQFF TGTGCCAGCAGCTTGGTTATCTATGAGCAGTTCTTC
TRBD2 TRBJ2-5 TRBV10-3 few CAISESISGQTQYF TGTGCCATCAGTGAGTCGATTAGCGGGCAGACCCAGTACTTC
TRBD1 TRBJ1-2 TRBV5-1 - CASSPGTGSSYTF TGCGCCAGCAGCCCCGGGACAGGATCTTCCTACACCTTC
- TRBJ1-5 TRBV19 - CASSLTTNQPQHF TGTGCCAGTAGTCTGACAACCAATCAGCCCCAGCATTTT
TRBD1 TRBJ2-3 TRBV6-5 - CASSYLTGDSEATQYF TGTGCCAGCAGTTATTTGACAGGGGACTCTGAGGCTACGCAGTATTTT
- TRBJ2-7 TRBV3-1/TRBV3-2 - CASSHNYEQYF TGTGCCAGCAGCCATAACTACGAGCAGTACTTC
TRBD2 TRBJ2-2 TRBV19 - CASYGLAGAVTGELFF TGTGCCAGCTACGGACTAGCGGGAGCGGTCACCGGGGAGCTGTTTTTT
- TRBJ1-4 TRBV9 - CASSETTGLNEKLFF TGTGCCAGCAGCGAGACGACAGGCCTGAATGAAAAACTGTTTTTT
- TRBJ1-6 TRBV28 once CASTNEVSYNSPLHF TGTGCCAGCACCAACGAGGTTTCCTATAATTCACCCCTCCACTTT
TRBD2 TRBJ2-3 TRBV5-6 - CASRVSGTIDTQYF TGTGCCAGCAGGGTTAGCGGGACAATAGATACGCAGTATTTT
TRBD2 TRBJ2-7 TRBV11-3 once CASSFGLAGDGNPYEQYF TGTGCCAGCAGCTTCGGTCTAGCGGGAGACGGTAATCCCTACGAGCAGTACTTC
TRBD1 TRBJ2-6 TRBV27 - CASSQETGAAGANVLTF TGTGCCAGCAGCCAGGAGACAGGGGCGGCTGGGGCCAACGTCCTGACTTTC
- TRBJ1-2 TRBV12-3/TRBV12-4 - CASSLVQTYGYTF TGTGCCAGCAGTTTAGTCCAAACTTATGGCTACACCTTC
TRBD2 TRBJ2-6 TRBV2 - CASSEGGGLAGSSGANVLTF TGTGCCAGCAGTGAAGGGGGTGGACTAGCGGGAAGCTCTGGGGCCAACGTCCTGACTTTC
TRBD1 TRBJ2-5 TRBV4-1 - CASSQEPQDRDRPETQYF TGCGCCAGCAGCCAAGAACCCCAGGACAGGGACAGGCCAGAGACCCAGTACTTC
TRBD2 TRBJ2-7 TRBV19 - CASSKRSAGTSSYEQYF TGTGCCAGTAGTAAGAGGTCAGCCGGGACTAGTTCCTACGAGCAGTACTTC